The entry below describes one T cell receptor (beta chain). Its antigen remains undetermined. No quality values exist for individual bases; no much larger clone is one base distant. Library prep was done by PCR. The sequencing machine was an Illumina HiSeq 4000. The TCR beta-chain CDR3 region of each patient was profiled by high-throughput sequencing. From the authors' description of their analysis: The researchers built a classifier to tell apart papillary thyroid cancer patients with distant metastasis, based on CDR3 differences among clinicopathological groups. Repertoire diversity was assessed with the Shannon index, and tumor-blood repertoire similarity with the Morisita-Horn index. TCRdb reran the public reads through fastp at Q25 and MiXCR, keeping productive beta chains. The V and J calls here are based on TCRdb, not the publication. The sample data list under 15,000 clones, and 31% of these were observed just once. The top ten clonotypes cover 12% of the sample.

These data are taken from a study of metastatic and nonmetastatic thyroid tumors (dated by TCRdb to the early 2020s). Regarding the study in general: Repertoires were compared across peripheral blood and tumor or nodule tissue samples from malignant and benign thyroid patients. Study-wide conclusions, independent of this receptor: In both blood and tumor samples, malignant tumors were reported to have significantly higher TCR beta diversity than benign nodules.

No patient had received any treatment before thyroid surgery. Patient clinical samples collected from about 2012 to 2019 were retrospectively analysed using T-cell receptor beta sequencing. After removal of 5 bases from V and 10 bases from J, the junction retains 4 bases not matched to a gene. The CDR3 spans 13 residues, from the cysteine through the phenylalanine. Of the read, only the CDR3 DNA is kept; its 39 bases are in frame from base 1. CDR1 SGHTA and CDR2 FQGNSA are derived from the germline V gene. This TCR was recovered from a female donor with papillary thyroid cancer or a benign thyroid nodule (not recorded which). Some clones in this sample may be carry-over from other donors' samples. Recombination joined TRBV7-2 with TRBJ1-6; TRBD1 lines up with 8 middle nucleotides. Sequenced sample: tumor tissue. The bases are TGTGCCAGCAGCCTGACAGGGGAGTCACCCCTCCACTTT. This is translated as CASSLTGESPLHF.